This is a list of T cell receptor beta chains from one sample in a study of blood T cell repertoires in COVID-19. Only in-frame clones appear in the TCRdb table, and some are missing; sequencing was by immunoSEQ multiplex PCR. The sample contains 350,000 to 400,000 clones, approximately 88% of which appear only once. The specimen sequenced was peripheral blood. These receptors were collected from a woman aged 25 to 45 with COVID-19, enrolled during active disease. Each CDR3 is given with its conserved first and last residue. The D gene is left open where the match is weak. Clone size is stated in some rows and not others, as once, few, many or a class when expanded.

j_call d_call v_call clone_size cdr3_nt cdr3_aa
TRBJ1-2 - TRBV24-1 - TGTGCCACCAGTGATTTTGGAGGATATGGCTACACCTTC CATSDFGGYGYTF
TRBJ1-3 - TRBV6-5 - TGTGCCAGCAGTTACTCGGGGCGCTCTGGAAACACCATATATTTT CASSYSGRSGNTIYF
TRBJ1-6 - TRBV5-8 - TGTGCCAGCAGCTTGGCTACAGGCTTCAATTCACCCCTCCACTTT CASSLATGFNSPLHF
TRBJ1-2 - TRBV5-6 few TGTGCCAGCAGCTTGCAGCAGGGGACCCGAACCCTCTATGGCTACACCTTC CASSLQQGTRTLYGYTF
TRBJ1-4 - TRBV5-5 few TGTGCCAGCAGCTTGGCGGGACTCACAACTAATGAAAAACTGTTTTTT CASSLAGLTTNEKLFF
TRBJ2-3 - TRBV7-2 once TGTGCCAGCAGCTTCAGGCGGGACTTAAGCACAGATACGCAGTATTTT CASSFRRDLSTDTQYF
TRBJ2-5 TRBD1 TRBV28 - TGTGCCAGCAGTACAGGGGCAGGGGCCCAGTACTTC CASSTGAGAQYF
TRBJ1-4 TRBD1 TRBV5-1 - TGCGCCAGCAGCTCCCAACCGGGACAGTCTAATGAAAAACTGTTTTTT CASSSQPGQSNEKLFF
TRBJ1-2 - TRBV6-5 - TGTGCCAGCAGGCCCGACAGGAACTATGGCTACACCTTC CASRPDRNYGYTF
TRBJ1-2 - TRBV28 - TGTGCCAGCAGTTTCAGGGGCGTTGGCTACACCTTC CASSFRGVGYTF
TRBJ1-3 TRBD1 TRBV3-1/TRBV3-2 - TGTGCCAGCAGCCAAAACCCCGGGACAGGGGGCACCATATATTTT CASSQNPGTGGTIYF
TRBJ1-2 - TRBV28 - TGTGCCAGCAGTTTTTCGACTGGGGGCTACACCTTC CASSFSTGGYTF
TRBJ2-3 TRBD2 TRBV24-1 - TGTGCCACCAGTGATTACGGACTAGCTGATACGCAGTATTTT CATSDYGLADTQYF
TRBJ2-5 - TRBV7-2 - TGTGCCAGCAGCCCTAGTCACCGAGAGACCCAGTACTTC CASSPSHRETQYF
TRBJ1-1 - TRBV6-5 - TGTGCCAGCAGTTACTCAGCCACGAACACTGAAGCTTTCTTT CASSYSATNTEAFF
TRBJ2-3 TRBD2 TRBV27 - TGTGCCAGCAGTCGGACTAGTCCAGATACGCAGTATTTT CASSRTSPDTQYF
TRBJ1-1 TRBD1 TRBV10-3 - TGTGCCATCAGATCGGGACAGCAGAACACTGAAGCTTTCTTT CAIRSGQQNTEAFF
TRBJ1-4 - TRBV21-1 - TGTGCCAGGAAAAAAGGGGAGGGTGGTGAAAAACTGTTTTTT CARKKGEGGEKLFF
TRBJ1-2 - TRBV6-5 - TGTGCCAGCAGTTACTCTATCCGCAGTTATGGCTACACCTTC CASSYSIRSYGYTF
TRBJ2-4 - TRBV9 - TGTGCCAGCAGCGACCCCGGGAACTCCTCGGGCGGCATTCAGTACTTC CASSDPGNSSGGIQYF
TRBJ2-2 TRBD1 TRBV19 - TGTGCCAGTAGTATGGTTGGGACAGGGAGGTCCGGGGAGCTGTTTTTT CASSMVGTGRSGELFF
TRBJ2-1 TRBD2 TRBV7-8 - TGTGCCAGCAGCCCACCCAAGCGACTAGCGGGGGGGCTCAATGAGCAGTTCTTC CASSPPKRLAGGLNEQFF
TRBJ2-1 TRBD2 TRBV20-1 - TGCAGTGCTAGTAGCGGGGGGGCAAGCTCCTACAATGAGCAGTTCTTC CSASSGGASSYNEQFF
TRBJ1-2 TRBD1 TRBV28 - TGTGCCAGCAGTCCCTACAGGGGGGACTATGGCTACACCTTC CASSPYRGDYGYTF
TRBJ2-1 - TRBV10-3 - TGTGCCATCAGTGAAGGGGATGACAATGAGCAGTTCTTC CAISEGDDNEQFF
TRBJ1-2 - TRBV27 - TGTGCCAGCAGTTTTGGACAGCCAGCTAACTATGGCTACACCTTC CASSFGQPANYGYTF
TRBJ2-5 - TRBV13 - TGTGCCAGCAGCCAGGGTCGGCTTGACGGAGAGACCCAGTACTTC CASSQGRLDGETQYF
TRBJ1-1 - TRBV29-1 - TGCAGCGAATACAAGAACACTGAAGCTTTCTTT CSEYKNTEAFF